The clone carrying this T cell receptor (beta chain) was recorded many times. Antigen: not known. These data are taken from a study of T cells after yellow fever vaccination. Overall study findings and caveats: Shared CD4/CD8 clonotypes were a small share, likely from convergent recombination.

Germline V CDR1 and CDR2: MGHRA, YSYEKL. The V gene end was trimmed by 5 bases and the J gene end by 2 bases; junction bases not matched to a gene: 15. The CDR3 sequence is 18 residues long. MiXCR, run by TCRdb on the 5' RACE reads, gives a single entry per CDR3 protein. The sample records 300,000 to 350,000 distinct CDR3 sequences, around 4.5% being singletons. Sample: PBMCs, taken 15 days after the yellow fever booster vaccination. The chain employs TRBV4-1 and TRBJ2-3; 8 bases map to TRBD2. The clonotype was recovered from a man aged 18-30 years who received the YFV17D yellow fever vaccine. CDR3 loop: CASSGPRAGGLHTDTQYF. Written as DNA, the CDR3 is TGCGCCAGCAGCGGCCCCCGGGCGGGGGGACTTCACACAGATACGCAGTATTTT.